The 9 T cell receptor beta chains below come from one sample, sequenced in a study of beta chain features in type 1 diabetes. cDNA synthesis used the whole RNA isolate, giving expressed TCRB sequences. Clones were read by immunoSEQ multiplex PCR, and TCRdb kept only the in-frame ones, dropping some. The data contain under 450,000 clones, roughly 16% of them singletons. Sequenced sample: naive CD4+ T cells from blood. These receptors originate from a woman under 30 in good health.

The V gene is TRBV5-1, the J gene TRBJ2-7, with 7 bases aligning to TRBD1. The CDR3 is 14 amino acids. Germline V gene sequence: CDR1 SGHRS, CDR2 YFSETQ. Trimming cost V 4 bases and J 2 bases; bases outside gene matches: 6. The CDR3 loop reads CASSLGTVPYEQYF. The CDR3, as DNA: TGCGCCAGCAGCCTTGGGACAGTCCCCTACGAGCAGTACTTC.

J is TRBJ2-7 and V is TRBV18; D gene ambiguous. The V gene's germline CDR1 is KGHSH and CDR2 LQKENI. The CDR3 is 13 residues long. Trimming stripped 3 bases from V and 4 bases from J, with 10 bases between. This CDR3 reads CASSPSAGYEQYF. In DNA, the CDR3 is TGTGCCAGCTCACCTTCGGCCGGGTACGAGCAGTACTTC.

This clone has a single count. The rearrangement uses TRBV20-1 and TRBJ2-1; D not resolved. V lost 3 bases and J lost 8, with 8 bases in between. The V gene's germline CDR1 is DFQATT and CDR2 SNEGSKA (reference sequence). CDR3 length: 11 amino acids. The CDR3 region has the DNA TGCAGTGCTAGCTCTTACTATGAGCAGTTCTTC. Protein sequence: CSASSYYEQFF.

V gene TRBV27 combines with J gene TRBJ1-1; 8 bases are a match to TRBD1. This CDR3 comprises 14 residues. The V segment lost 4 bases and the J segment 6 bases; nucleotides outside the gene matches: 7. Germline values: CDR1 MNHEY, CDR2 SMNVEV (reference sequence). The chain's CDR3 is CASSYQGAGAEAFF. CDR3 bases: TGTGCCAGCAGTTACCAGGGGGCTGGGGCTGAAGCTTTCTTT.

This clone appeared a few times. This chain joins TRBV11-1 and TRBJ2-2, with TRBD1 matching over 12 bases. V shed 5 bases, J shed 2 bases, and the junction held 3 bases outside the gene matches. The V gene's germline CDR1 is SGHAT and CDR2 FQDESV (reference sequence). CDR3 length: 16 residues. The CDR3 DNA sequence: TGTGCCAGCAGCCCGGGACAGGGGGCAAACACCGGGGAGCTGTTTTTT. Translated: CASSPGQGANTGELFF. The variable domain in full, completed from reference TRBV11-1 and TRBJ2-2, reads EAEVAQSPRYKITEKSQAVAFWCDPISGHATLYWYRQILGQGPELLVQFQDESVVDDSQLPKDRFSAERLKGVDSTLKIQPAELGDSAMYLCASSPGQGANTGELFFGEGSRLTVL.

This clone showed up just a few times. The chain recombines TRBV5-4 with TRBJ2-3; the D is unclear. The CDR3 consists of 13 residues. Germline V gene data show CDR1 as SGHNT and CDR2 as YYREEE (reference sequence). V lost 1 base to trimming and J lost 0 bases, with 3 bases between them. CDR3 amino acids: CASSLTSTDTQYF. CDR3 sequence (DNA): TGTGCCAGCAGCTTGACTAGCACAGATACGCAGTATTTT. The complete variable domain, with remaining parts taken from reference TRBV5-4 and TRBJ2-3, reads ETGVTQSPTHLIKTRGQQVTLRCSSQSGHNTVSWYQQALGQGPQFIFQYYREEENGRGNFPPRFSGLQFPNYSSELNVNALELDDSALYLCASSLTSTDTQYFGPGTRLTVL.

This clone came up a few times. The genes are TRBV7-2 and TRBJ2-5; 7 bases are shared with TRBD2. Germline CDR1 and CDR2: SGHTA and FQGNSA. J lost 2 bases, V lost 5 bases, and 5 bases had no gene match. The CDR3 runs 14 residues. The CDR3, as DNA: TGTGCCAGCAGCCGGAGAGCGGGGCAAGAGACCCAGTACTTC. Translated, it gives CASSRRAGQETQYF.

This chain uses TRBV2 with TRBJ2-1; 7 bases align to TRBD1. The CDR3 is 16 residues long. Per germline, CDR1 SNHLY and CDR2 FYNNEI. The junction had 9 bases not matched to a gene; V was cut back by 7 bases and J by 0 bases. The CDR3 loop is CASNEQGRSSYNEQFF. CDR3 coding DNA: TGTGCCAGCAACGAACAGGGGCGGAGCTCCTACAATGAGCAGTTCTTC.

This chain joins TRBV29-1 and TRBJ2-1; TRBD1 matches 9 bases. V lost 1 base to trimming and J lost 6 bases; unmatched junction nucleotides: 7. Per germline, CDR1 SQVTM and CDR2 ANQGSEA. The length of the CDR3 is 15 residues. CDR3 protein: CSVEVAQGAANEQFF. The CDR3 DNA is TGCAGCGTTGAAGTGGCACAGGGGGCTGCCAATGAGCAGTTCTTC.